A single sample is the source of the 27 T cell receptor beta chains below, sequenced in a study of blood T cells in healthy people across ages. A J-beta primer mix and a sample-barcoded 5' primer were used in a second PCR of roughly 6 to 12 cycles. Via MiXCR, TCRdb re-called the 5' RACE reads, giving one row per CDR3 protein. The table shows approximately 600,000 distinct CDR3 sequences, with under 70% occurring only once. Sequenced sample: blood. The receptors come from a man in his sixties in good health.

The chain couples TRBV20-1 to TRBJ2-5; 12 positions match TRBD2. CDR1 is DFQATT, CDR2 SNEGSKA, per germline (reference sequence). Trimming at V came to 0 bases and at J to 2 bases, leaving 4 bases not matched to a gene. This CDR3 has 16 residues. The CDR3 reads CSARETSGGHQETQYF. The CDR3 nucleotides are TGCAGTGCTAGAGAAACTAGCGGGGGGCATCAAGAGACCCAGTACTTC.

The rearrangement links TRBV9 to TRBJ2-1; TRBD1 matches at 10 bases. Germline values: CDR1 SGDLS, CDR2 YYNGEE. V trimming: 3 bases; J trimming: 5 bases; junction bases outside the gene matches: 2. This CDR3 is built from 14 residues. The CDR3: CASSADRGDNEQFF. The CDR3 bases are TGTGCCAGCAGCGCGGACAGGGGGGACAATGAGCAGTTCTTC.

This clonotype was counted at least ten times. V is TRBV29-1 and J is TRBJ2-6; perhaps TRBD1 as D (6 bases). The CDR3 has 15 amino acids. Germline CDR1 SQVTM, CDR2 ANQGSEA. The V end was cut by 3 bases, the J end by 4 bases, with 13 bases between. The CDR3 sequence is CSVDQGLAGANVLTF. DNA of the CDR3: TGCAGCGTTGACCAGGGGCTTGCCGGGGCCAACGTCCTGACTTTC.

The rearrangement links TRBV5-1 to TRBJ2-1; D is tentatively TRBD1 or TRBD2 (6 bases each). V lost 1 base and J lost 0, with 11 bases in between. Per the germline V gene, CDR1 is SGHRS and CDR2 is YFSETQ. This CDR3 spans 16 amino acids. The CDR3: CASSLNPGASYNEQFF. CDR3 nucleotide sequence: TGCGCCAGCAGCTTGAATCCGGGGGCCTCCTACAATGAGCAGTTCTTC.

The chain is built from TRBV2 and TRBJ2-7; D unresolved. Germline assignment: CDR1 SNHLY and CDR2 FYNNEI. Trimming stripped 3 bases from V and 0 bases from J, with 9 bases between. This CDR3 has 14 amino acids. The CDR3 loop reads CASSETGFSYEQYF. Written as DNA, the CDR3 is TGTGCCAGCAGTGAGACTGGTTTCTCCTACGAGCAGTACTTC.

This chain links TRBV29-1 with TRBJ2-3; weak D call: TRBD2 (7 bases). Germline CDR1 reads SQVTM; CDR2 reads ANQGSEA. The CDR3 is 13 amino acids. Deletions cut 6 bases from V and 5 bases from J, with 15 bases between. The CDR3 DNA reads as TGCAGCGTCCGAGGGGGGGCAAGAGATACGCAGTATTTT. Translated, it gives CSVRGGARDTQYF.

This clonotype occurred a few times. J is TRBJ2-5 and V is TRBV7-2, with TRBD1 matching 8 bases. Germline CDR1 and CDR2: SGHTA and FQGNSA. This CDR3 comprises 15 residues. J gave up 5 bases and V 4 bases, and 9 bases lay outside the gene matches. This CDR3 is CASSSTGGSWETQYF. CDR3 in DNA: TGTGCCAGCAGCTCCACAGGGGGGTCTTGGGAGACCCAGTACTTC.

Many counts were recorded for this clonotype. This CDR3 reads CSVEVGGGEQYF. The CDR3 DNA reads TGCAGCGTTGAGGTCGGAGGCGGCGAGCAGTACTTC. The chain links TRBV29-1 to TRBJ2-7; D possibly corresponds to TRBD2 (5 bases). Between the trimmed V and J ends, which lost 3 bases and 6 bases, there was a span of 12 bases. CDR3 size: 12 residues. Per the germline V gene, CDR1 is SQVTM and CDR2 is ANQGSEA.

The chain couples TRBV20-1 to TRBJ2-5; D is possibly TRBD1 or TRBD2 (5 bases each). Looked up from germline, CDR1 is DFQATT and CDR2 is SNEGSKA (reference sequence). The germline V and J ends were trimmed by 0 bases and 5 bases, with 10 bases remaining between them. The CDR3 is 13 amino acids. In nucleotides, the CDR3 is TGCAGTGCTAGAGATACGGGGCTGGAGACCCAGTACTTC. Translated, it gives CSARDTGLETQYF.

Remarks on this clonotype: A read error may produce the germline difference seen at one junction end. The gene calls are TRBV29-1 and TRBJ2-7; 8 nucleotides match TRBD1. CDR1 and CDR2 from the germline V gene are SQVTM and ANQGSEA. CDR3 length: 16 amino acids. The CDR3 region is CSVEDGQGPAAYEQYF. In DNA, the CDR3 is TGCAGCGTCGAAGACGGACAGGGCCCCGCGGCCTACGAGCAGTACTTC.

The rearrangement uses TRBV25-1 and TRBJ2-1; 11 positions agree with TRBD1. CDR3 length: 14 residues. The V gene's germline CDR1 is MGHDK and CDR2 SYGVNS. Unmatched junction bases numbered 6, after V lost 6 bases and J lost 8 bases. CDR3 in DNA: TGTGCCAGCAGCCGGGACAGGGGGATCTATGAGCAGTTCTTC. Its translation: CASSRDRGIYEQFF.

This clonotype was detected only once. V and J are TRBV5-1 and TRBJ2-7; TRBD2 matches at 8 bases. V shed 4 bases and J 1 base; nucleotides not matched to a gene: 13. Germline V lookup: CDR1 SGHRS, CDR2 YFSETQ. This CDR3 is 17 amino acids long. In DNA, the CDR3 is TGCGCCAGCAGCCCCCAACCGGGAGCGGGAGTTTCCTACGAGCAGTACTTC. Its protein product is CASSPQPGAGVSYEQYF. Using reference TRBV5-1 and TRBJ2-7 for the parts outside the CDR3, the full variable domain is KAGVTQTPRYLIKTRGQQVTLSCSPISGHRSVSWYQQTPGQGLQFLFEYFSETQRNKGNFPGRFSGRQFSNSRSEMNVSTLELGDSALYLCASSPQPGAGVSYEQYFGPGTRLTVT.

The gene calls are TRBV29-1 and TRBJ2-1; the D gene is possibly TRBD1 (6 bases). Germline lookup yields CDR1 SQVTM and CDR2 ANQGSEA. The CDR3 runs 12 residues. The CDR3 protein is CSVSDRSNEQFF. In DNA form, the CDR3 reads TGCAGTGTCTCGGACAGAAGCAATGAGCAGTTCTTC.

In its sample, this clonotype was seen a few times. The chain combines TRBV29-1 with TRBJ2-3, with 9 bases matching TRBD1. The CDR3 covers 12 residues. CDR1 SQVTM and CDR2 ANQGSEA come from the germline V gene. The V gene end was trimmed by 7 bases and the J gene end by 3 bases; junction bases not matched to a gene: 2. The CDR3 region has the DNA TGCAGCGCAGACAGGGGGACAGATACGCAGTATTTT. It yields the protein CSADRGTDTQYF.

V usage is TRBV2 and J usage is TRBJ2-1; possible D gene TRBD1, 5 bases. The CDR3 loop spans 15 amino acids. V lost 5 bases and J lost 5, with 16 bases in between. Germline assignment: CDR1 SNHLY and CDR2 FYNNEI. CDR3 nucleotide sequence: TGTGCCAGCAGTCTACAGGTCCTCCTTAACAATGAGCAGTTCTTC. Translating it yields CASSLQVLLNNEQFF.

The chain carries TRBV2 and TRBJ2-7; 10 bases are shared with TRBD1. The J call could be wrong; TRBJ2-5 is a better fit for the DNA end. The CDR3 has 12 residues. Germline loops: CDR1 SNHLY, CDR2 FYNNEI. The CDR3 sequence is CATRTGGETQYF. Written as DNA, the CDR3 is TGTGCCACCAGGACAGGGGGAGAGACCCAGTACTTC.

This clonotype was picked up a small number of times. This sequence joins TRBV3-1 and TRBJ2-1; D gene uncertain. V lost 1 base to trimming and J lost 4 bases, with 8 bases between them. Germline V gene lookup returns CDR1 LGHDT and CDR2 YNNKEL (reference sequence). The CDR3 runs to 14 residues. This chain's CDR3 is CASSQGELYNEQFF. The DNA of the CDR3 is TGTGCCAGCAGCCAAGGCGAGCTTTACAATGAGCAGTTCTTC.

The chain couples TRBV6-1 to TRBJ2-5, with D unresolved. Trimming removed 1 base at V and 2 bases at J, with 14 bases between. The CDR3 covers 16 residues. CDR1 and CDR2 from the germline V gene are MNHNS and SASEGT. The CDR3 is CASSEGARRRQETQYF. As DNA, the CDR3 is TGTGCCAGCAGTGAAGGGGCTCGACGCAGACAAGAGACCCAGTACTTC.

The V call is TRBV15, the J call TRBJ2-5; D remains unclear. Trimming removed 4 bases at V and 1 base at J, with 10 bases between. The CDR3 length is 14 residues. Germline V gene sequence: CDR1 LNHNV, CDR2 YYDKDF (reference sequence). The DNA of the CDR3 is TGTGCCACCAGCAAGGGTTTACTCCAAGAGACCCAGTACTTC. Its translation is CATSKGLLQETQYF.

This clonotype was seen only a few times. This chain uses TRBV29-1 with TRBJ2-1; TRBD2 aligns across 8 bases. V was pared by 2 bases and J by 3 bases, with 6 bases of the junction left unmatched. Germline V gene lookup returns CDR1 SQVTM and CDR2 ANQGSEA. The CDR3 has 15 residues. DNA for the CDR3: TGCAGCGTTGAAAAGGCGGGGGGATTCTACAATGAGCAGTTCTTC. Translation gives CSVEKAGGFYNEQFF.

The chain's CDR3 is CASSRVGQRGQSEAFF. For the CDR3, the DNA is TGTGCCAGCAGCCGGGTCGGACAAAGGGGACAGTCTGAAGCTTTCTTT. J is TRBJ1-1 and V is TRBV6-6, with 7 bases aligning to TRBD1. The CDR3 runs to 16 residues. CDR1 is MNHNY, CDR2 SVGAGI, per germline (reference sequence). With 6 bases clipped from V and 6 bases from J, the junction kept 16 bases outside the gene matches.

This rearrangement joins TRBV29-1 to TRBJ2-1, with a tentative D call TRBD2 (5 bases). V shed 5 bases and J shed 0 bases, with 8 bases lying between them. Germline CDR1 is SQVTM and CDR2 is ANQGSEA. The CDR3 runs to 13 residues. The CDR3 coding sequence is TGCAGCGTTAGCGGATCCTCCTACAATGAGCAGTTCTTC. Translation gives CSVSGSSYNEQFF.

V usage is TRBV7-2 and J usage is TRBJ1-1; no definite D call. The CDR3 is made up of 14 amino acids. The germline V gene encodes CDR1 SGHTA and CDR2 FQGNSA. V was shortened by 5 bases and J by 2 bases, with 12 bases between the two germline ends. In DNA form, the CDR3 reads TGTGCCAGCAGCCCCGCTTTTCTCAACACTGAAGCTTTCTTT. Its protein is CASSPAFLNTEAFF.

The rearrangement joins TRBV9 to TRBJ2-7, with a tentative D call TRBD1 (6 bases). Trimming removed 3 bases at V and 6 bases at J, with 13 bases between. The germline V gene encodes CDR1 SGDLS and CDR2 YYNGEE. This CDR3 contains 13 residues. DNA for the CDR3: TGTGCCAGCAGCGAATCCACCAGGGGCGAGCAGTACTTC. It specifies CASSESTRGEQYF.

This clonotype has more than one count but fewer than ten. The V gene is TRBV20-1, the J gene TRBJ2-7; D is uncertain. Between the trimmed V and J ends, which lost 0 bases and 1 base, there was a span of 7 bases. This CDR3 is 13 amino acids long. CDR1 is DFQATT, CDR2 SNEGSKA, per germline (reference sequence). The CDR3 loop is CSARDPLSYEQYF. CDR3 nucleotide sequence: TGCAGTGCTAGAGACCCCCTGTCCTACGAGCAGTACTTC.

The chain carries TRBV20-1 and TRBJ2-5; the D is unclear. Matching the DNA end better, TRBJ2-7 makes the J call doubtful. The CDR3 sequence is 13 residues long. Germline V gives CDR1 DFQATT, CDR2 SNEGSKA (reference sequence). Here the CDR3 reads CSASGWSSYEQYF. CDR3 sequence (DNA): TGCAGTGCAAGTGGCTGGTCGAGCTACGAGCAGTACTTC.

This clonotype has more than one count but fewer than ten. The chain combines TRBV7-2 with TRBJ2-7; 7 bases map to TRBD2. The V segment lost 1 base and the J segment 7 bases; nucleotides outside the gene matches: 10. The CDR3 has 15 residues. Germline V gives CDR1 SGHTA, CDR2 FQGNSA. The CDR3 is CASSLGVGGNYEQYF. In DNA, the CDR3 is TGTGCCAGCAGCTTAGGGGTCGGGGGGAATTATGAGCAGTACTTC. Drawing the rest from reference TRBV7-2 and TRBJ2-7, the complete variable domain is GAGVSQSPSNKVTEKGKDVELRCDPISGHTALYWYRQSLGQGLEFLIYFQGNSAPDKSGLPSDRFSAERTGGSVSTLTIQRTQQEDSAVYLCASSLGVGGNYEQYFGPGTRLTVT.